These 2 T cell receptor beta chains were sequenced from one sample in a study of blood T cell repertoires in COVID-19. Profiled with immunoSEQ multiplex PCR; TCRdb holds only in-frame clones, not every one. The sample records under 300,000 clones, 70% to 90% being singletons. Sequencing was done on a sample of peripheral blood. Receptor source: a woman aged 25-40 years with active or convalescent COVID-19.

V usage is TRBV5-1 and J usage is TRBJ2-5, with 11 bases lining up with TRBD2. The CDR3 is made up of 17 amino acids. The J segment lost 5 bases and the V segment lost 2 bases, leaving 11 bases of the junction unmatched. Germline loops: CDR1 SGHRS, CDR2 YFSETQ. CDR3 bases: TGCGCCAGCAGCTTAAGACTAGCGGGGACCACTCGGGAGACCCAGTACTTC. Protein sequence: CASSLRLAGTTRETQYF.

This chain connects TRBV2 to TRBJ2-1; possibly TRBD2 for D (6 bases). The germline V and J ends were trimmed by 4 bases and 7 bases, with 14 bases remaining between them. Germline CDR1 reads SNHLY; CDR2 reads FYNNEI. The CDR3 consists of 14 residues. In DNA form, the CDR3 reads TGTGCCAGCAGTGGGAGGGTAGCTCGAAATGAGCAGTTCTTC. This encodes CASSGRVARNEQFF.